These 24 T cell receptor beta chains were all obtained from the same sample, sequenced in a study of response to subunit inactivated influenza vaccine. TCRdb used MiXCR to reprocess the RT-PCR reads, holding one entry per CDR3 protein. The sample consists of roughly 500,000 distinct CDR3 sequences, around a quarter of them appearing once. Separately, the same data were catalogued under a study of T cells expressing NK-cell markers. Per that study: With UMIs, 5'RACE template switching was used to make TCR beta cDNA.

Sample: CD4+ T cells sorted from PBMCs, taken 11 to 12 days after vaccination. The origin of the receptors is a man aged 45-60 years who received an inactivated influenza vaccine.

The rearrangement uses TRBV3-1 and TRBJ2-1; no clear D. V shed 0 bases and J shed 5 bases, with 8 bases lying between them. The CDR3 totals 14 residues. The germline CDR1 and CDR2 sequences are LGHDT and YNNKEL (reference sequence). In DNA, the CDR3 is TGTGCCAGCAGCCAAGAATCCCCGAACAATGAGCAGTTCTTC. Residues: CASSQESPNNEQFF.

The gene calls are TRBV7-8 and TRBJ2-4; TRBD1 matches 8 bases. Germline trimming cut 6 bases from V and 3 bases from J; bases unmatched to any gene: 7. The CDR3 length is 15 residues. Germline V CDR1 and CDR2: SGHVS, FQNEAQ. The chain's CDR3 is CASRPSGQGKNIQYF. The CDR3 DNA is TGTGCCAGCAGGCCCTCCGGACAGGGCAAAAACATTCAGTACTTC.

This clonotype was counted between two and nine times. The CDR3 here is CASSLRAIYGYTF. The DNA of the CDR3 is TGTGCCAGCAGCCTCAGGGCCATCTATGGCTACACCTTC. The genes are TRBV12-3 or TRBV12-4 and TRBJ1-2; D might be TRBD1 (5 bases). CDR3 length equals 13 residues. The V and J ends lost 6 bases and 4 bases respectively, with 12 bases between them.

In its sample, this clonotype was seen a few times. This chain connects TRBV28 to TRBJ2-1, with 7 nucleotides matching TRBD1. This CDR3 is built from 15 residues. The V gene's germline CDR1 is MDHEN and CDR2 SYDVKM. The J segment lost 4 bases and the V segment lost 5 bases, leaving 8 bases of the junction unmatched. CDR3 sequence (DNA): TGTGCCAGCAGTGGGCGACAGGGATCATACAATGAGCAGTTCTTC. Encoded protein: CASSGRQGSYNEQFF.

In its sample, this clonotype was seen a few times. The chain is built from TRBV20-1 and TRBJ2-1, with D tentatively TRBD1 or TRBD2 (5 bases each). This CDR3 comprises 13 residues. Germline V lookup: CDR1 DFQATT, CDR2 SNEGSKA (reference sequence). Trimming stripped 4 bases from V and 5 bases from J, with 12 bases between. The CDR3 here is CSATLGVHNEQFF. CDR3 sequence (DNA): TGCAGTGCTACTTTGGGGGTCCACAATGAGCAGTTCTTC.

V and J are TRBV4-3 and TRBJ1-1; a possible D gene is TRBD1 (5 bases). V was cut by 2 bases and J by 10 bases, with 17 bases left in between. The germline gives CDR1 LGHNA, CDR2 YSLEER. The CDR3 covers 14 residues. CDR3 DNA sequence: TGCGCCAGCAGCCAACAGGGTGCGGGGGTGGGAGCTTTCTTT. Translated: CASSQQGAGVGAFF.

The chain uses TRBV20-1 and TRBJ2-7; TRBD2 agrees at 9 bases. J gave up 0 bases and V 0 bases, and 6 bases lay outside the gene matches. CDR3 length equals 16 residues. The V gene's germline CDR1 is DFQATT and CDR2 SNEGSKA (reference sequence). In DNA, the CDR3 is TGCAGTGCTAGAGATAGTTCAGCGGGAGGCTCCTACGAGCAGTACTTC. It yields the protein CSARDSSAGGSYEQYF.

The chain combines TRBV28 with TRBJ2-1, with TRBD1 matching over 7 bases. Germline V gene data show CDR1 as MDHEN and CDR2 as SYDVKM. With 4 bases clipped from V and 4 bases from J, the junction kept 4 bases outside the gene matches. The length of the CDR3 is 14 residues. The CDR3 reads CASSSLQGYNEQFF. The CDR3 nucleotides read TGTGCCAGCAGTTCTCTACAGGGGTACAATGAGCAGTTCTTC.

This chain connects TRBV29-1 to TRBJ1-1, with a weak D call TRBD1 (6 bases). The CDR3 length is 15 residues. Trimming cost V 1 base and J 1 base, with 13 bases left between them. From germline, CDR1 is SQVTM and CDR2 ANQGSEA. The CDR3 DNA follows: TGCAGCGTTGAAGGTGCTTCGGGGGCGAACACTGAAGCTTTCTTT. It codes for CSVEGASGANTEAFF.

The chain uses TRBV7-9 and TRBJ2-1; 9 bases agree with TRBD1. Germline CDR1 is SEHNR and CDR2 is FQNEAQ (reference sequence). CDR3 length: 12 residues. V gave up 4 bases and J gave up 15 bases; unmatched junction bases: 7. DNA for the CDR3: TGTGCCAGCAGCTCACCCGGGACAGGGCCGTTCTTC. Protein: CASSSPGTGPFF.

This clonotype turned up a few times. The chain has TRBV4-3 and TRBJ2-5, with D maybe TRBD2 (5 bases). Germline lookup yields CDR1 LGHNA and CDR2 YSLEER. Trimming took off 3 bases at V and 2 bases at J, with 7 bases between the two ends. This CDR3 has 13 amino acids. CDR3 amino acids: CASSQRVQETQYF. In nucleotides, the CDR3 is TGCGCCAGCAGCCAGCGGGTTCAAGAGACCCAGTACTTC.

The chain combines TRBV6-5 with TRBJ1-2; 9 positions agree with TRBD1. Germline loops: CDR1 MNHEY, CDR2 SVGAGI. There are 15 residues in the CDR3. Trimming took 0 bases from V and 5 from J; bases not matched to a gene: 4. The CDR3 loop is CASSYSKQGAYGYTF. The CDR3 DNA is TGTGCCAGCAGTTACTCGAAACAGGGGGCGTATGGCTACACCTTC.

The chain combines TRBV3-1 with TRBJ1-5; D is uncertain. CDR3 length equals 14 residues. The V gene's germline CDR1 is LGHDT and CDR2 YNNKEL (reference sequence). The V end lost 1 base, the J end lost 7 bases, and 11 bases lay between the germline ends. The DNA for the CDR3 is TGTGCCAGCAGCCAAGGTTTGGGTGAACAGCCCCAGCATTTT. Encoded protein: CASSQGLGEQPQHF.

The V and J genes are TRBV12-3 or TRBV12-4 and TRBJ1-4, with 9 bases that match TRBD1. The CDR3 length is 15 residues. The ends lost 6 bases at V and 6 bases at J; junction bases unmatched: 8. The CDR3 coding sequence is TGTGCCAGCAGCCCCTACAGGGGGCAAGATGAAAAACTGTTTTTT. Translating it yields CASSPYRGQDEKLFF.

The chain employs TRBV7-9 and TRBJ2-3; 9 nucleotides match TRBD2. The CDR3 totals 16 residues. Trimming removed 5 bases from V and 2 bases from J; junction bases left unmatched: 8. Germline CDR1 and CDR2: SEHNR and FQNEAQ (reference sequence). The CDR3, as DNA: TGTGCCAGCAGCCCAAGACTAGCGGAGCTCACAGATACGCAGTATTTT. Encoded protein: CASSPRLAELTDTQYF.

The chain is built from TRBV7-9 and TRBJ2-2; no reliable D call. Germline V gene sequence: CDR1 SEHNR, CDR2 FQNEAQ (reference sequence). There are 13 residues in the CDR3. V was shortened by 4 bases and J by 6 bases, with 9 bases between the two germline ends. CDR3 region: CASSSMHPGELFF. The DNA for the CDR3 is TGTGCCAGCAGCTCGATGCACCCCGGGGAGCTGTTTTTT.

This clonotype showed up just once. This chain uses TRBV20-1 with TRBJ1-4; a weak D match, TRBD1 (6 bases). The germline V gene has CDR1 DFQATT and CDR2 SNEGSKA (reference sequence). Trimming removed 5 bases at V and 5 bases at J, with 12 bases between. There are 13 residues in the CDR3. The CDR3 reads CSAGSQGNEKLFF. The CDR3 bases are TGCAGTGCTGGTTCACAGGGAAATGAAAAACTGTTTTTT.

In DNA form, the CDR3 reads TGCAGTGCTAGCTGGCTAGCGGGACAAGCTTACGAGCAGTACTTC. It specifies CSASWLAGQAYEQYF. The rearrangement uses TRBV20-1 and TRBJ2-7; TRBD2 matches at 9 bases. With 3 bases clipped from V and 4 bases from J, the junction kept 10 bases outside the gene matches. Germline-derived CDR1 and CDR2 are DFQATT and SNEGSKA (reference sequence). The CDR3 is made up of 15 amino acids.

This rearrangement joins TRBV3-1 to TRBJ1-2; 8 bases are shared with TRBD1. CDR1 and CDR2 (germline): LGHDT, YNNKEL (reference sequence). This CDR3 spans 15 amino acids. J was trimmed by 4 bases and V by 7 bases; bases with no gene match: 11. The CDR3 DNA reads as TGTGCCAGCATCCAGAACAGGGGGATGAGCTATGGCTACACCTTC. Protein product: CASIQNRGMSYGYTF.

This clonotype has only a few counts. The chain has TRBV12-3 or TRBV12-4 and TRBJ2-7; D is uncertain. This CDR3 has 14 amino acids. V lost 0 bases and J lost 5, with 11 bases in between. The CDR3 here is CASSLAAQMHEQYF. CDR3 sequence (DNA): TGTGCCAGCAGTTTAGCTGCTCAGATGCACGAGCAGTACTTC.

This clonotype has just one count. The CDR3, as DNA: TGTGCCAGCAGCAATGCTCCGGGACAGGAACTCATGAACACTGAAGCTTTCTTT. Protein sequence: CASSNAPGQELMNTEAFF. The chain links TRBV6-2 or TRBV6-3 to TRBJ1-1; 8 bases agree with TRBD1. Germline V gene data show CDR1 as MNHEY and CDR2 as SVGEGT. The trim removed 6 bases at V and 0 bases at J, leaving 15 bases unmatched. The CDR3 totals 18 residues.

The V call is TRBV9, the J call TRBJ1-5; D is undetermined. From germline, CDR1 is SGDLS and CDR2 YYNGEE. The V gene lost 0 bases and the J gene lost 0 bases, with 4 bases spanning the gap. The length of the CDR3 is 14 residues. In DNA form, the CDR3 reads TGTGCCAGCAGCGTAGAAGCTAGCAATCAGCCCCAGCATTTT. This encodes CASSVEASNQPQHF.

The chain recombines TRBV10-3 with TRBJ1-5; 9 bases are shared with TRBD1. The V gene's germline CDR1 is ENHRY and CDR2 SYGVKD. The V segment lost 8 bases and the J segment 7 bases; nucleotides outside the gene matches: 6. The CDR3 is made up of 13 amino acids. CDR3 nucleotides: TGTGCCATCGGTACAGGGGGCGAACAGCCCCAGCATTTT. Amino acid sequence: CAIGTGGEQPQHF.

Worth noting for this clonotype: This sequence may be a read error, since a much larger clone differs from it by one base. The J gene is TRBJ2-1, the V gene TRBV5-1, with TRBD2 matching over 10 bases. After removal of 0 bases from V and 2 bases from J, the junction contained 2 bases not matched to a gene. Germline-derived CDR1 and CDR2 are SGHRS and YFSETQ. CDR3 length equals 16 residues. This CDR3 reads CASSLGGTSAYNEQFF. The CDR3 nucleotides read TGCGCCAGCAGCTTGGGCGGGACTAGCGCCTACAATGAGCAGTTCTTC.